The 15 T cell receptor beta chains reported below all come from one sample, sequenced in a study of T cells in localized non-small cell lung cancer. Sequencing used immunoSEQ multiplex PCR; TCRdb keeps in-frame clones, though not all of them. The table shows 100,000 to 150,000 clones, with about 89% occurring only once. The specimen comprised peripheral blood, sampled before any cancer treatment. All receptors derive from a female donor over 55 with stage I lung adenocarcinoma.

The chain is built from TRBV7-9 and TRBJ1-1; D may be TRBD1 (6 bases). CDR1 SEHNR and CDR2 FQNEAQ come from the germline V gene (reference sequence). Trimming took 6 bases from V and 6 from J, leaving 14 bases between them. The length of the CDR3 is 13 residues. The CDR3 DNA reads TGTGCCAGCAGTTACACACAGGGTTCTGAAGCTTTCTTT. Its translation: CASSYTQGSEAFF.

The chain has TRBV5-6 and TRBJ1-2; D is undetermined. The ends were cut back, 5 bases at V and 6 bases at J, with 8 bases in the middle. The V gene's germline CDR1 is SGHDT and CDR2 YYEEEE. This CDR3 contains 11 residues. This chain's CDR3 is CASSQTHGYTF. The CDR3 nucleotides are TGTGCCAGCAGTCAGACTCATGGCTACACCTTC.

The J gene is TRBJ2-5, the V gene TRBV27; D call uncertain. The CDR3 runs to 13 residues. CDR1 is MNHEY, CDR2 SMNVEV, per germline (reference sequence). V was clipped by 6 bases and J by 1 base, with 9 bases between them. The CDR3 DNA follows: TGTGCCAGCAGCCGCCGAGCCCAAGAGACCCAGTACTTC. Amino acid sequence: CASSRRAQETQYF.

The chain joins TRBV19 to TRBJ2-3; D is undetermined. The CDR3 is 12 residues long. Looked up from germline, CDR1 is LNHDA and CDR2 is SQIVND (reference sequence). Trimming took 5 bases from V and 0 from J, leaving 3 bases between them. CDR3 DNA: TGTGCCAGTAGTTTAAGCACAGATACGCAGTATTTT. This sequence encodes CASSLSTDTQYF.

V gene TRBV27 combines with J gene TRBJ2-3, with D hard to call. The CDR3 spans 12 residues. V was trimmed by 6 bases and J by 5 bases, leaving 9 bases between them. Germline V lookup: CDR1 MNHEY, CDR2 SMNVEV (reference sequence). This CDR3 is CASRRSGDTQYF. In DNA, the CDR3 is TGTGCCAGCAGGCGATCGGGAGATACGCAGTATTTT.

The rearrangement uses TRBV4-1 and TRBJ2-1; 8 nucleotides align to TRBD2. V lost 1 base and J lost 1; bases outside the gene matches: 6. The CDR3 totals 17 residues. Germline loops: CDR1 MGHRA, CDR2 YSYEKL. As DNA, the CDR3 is TGCGCCAGCAGCCAAGTGATGGCTAGCGGGTCCTACAATGAGCAGTTCTTC. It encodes CASSQVMASGSYNEQFF.

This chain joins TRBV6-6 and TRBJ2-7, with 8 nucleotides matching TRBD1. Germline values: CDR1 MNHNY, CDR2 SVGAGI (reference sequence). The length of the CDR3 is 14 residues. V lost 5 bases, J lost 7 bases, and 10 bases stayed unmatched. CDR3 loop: CASSSRDRSSEQYF. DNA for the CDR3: TGTGCCAGCAGTAGCCGGGACAGGAGTAGTGAGCAGTACTTC.

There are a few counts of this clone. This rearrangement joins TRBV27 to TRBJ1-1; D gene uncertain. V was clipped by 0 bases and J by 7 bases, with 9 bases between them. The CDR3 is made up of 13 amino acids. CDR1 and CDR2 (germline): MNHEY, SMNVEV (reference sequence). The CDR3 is CASSLSSPGEAFF. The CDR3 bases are TGTGCCAGCAGTTTATCTAGCCCAGGTGAAGCTTTCTTT.

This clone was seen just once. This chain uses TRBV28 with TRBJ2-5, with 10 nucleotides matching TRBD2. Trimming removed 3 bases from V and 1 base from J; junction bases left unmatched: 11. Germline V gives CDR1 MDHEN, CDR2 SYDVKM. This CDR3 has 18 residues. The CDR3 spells CASSFLIAGGAPQETQYF. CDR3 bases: TGTGCCAGCAGTTTCTTGATAGCGGGAGGAGCACCCCAAGAGACCCAGTACTTC. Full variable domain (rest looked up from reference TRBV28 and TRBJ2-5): DVKVTQSSRYLVKRTGEKVFLECVQDMDHENMFWYRQDPGLGLRLIYFSYDVKMKEKGDIPEGYSVSREKKERFSLILESASTNQTSMYLCASSFLIAGGAPQETQYFGPGTRLLVL.

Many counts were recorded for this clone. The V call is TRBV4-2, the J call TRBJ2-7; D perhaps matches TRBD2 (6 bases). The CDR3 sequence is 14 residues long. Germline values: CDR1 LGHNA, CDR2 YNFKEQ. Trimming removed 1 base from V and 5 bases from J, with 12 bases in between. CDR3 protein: CASSQGRGEDEQYF. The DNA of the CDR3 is TGTGCCAGCAGCCAAGGGAGAGGGGAGGACGAGCAGTACTTC.

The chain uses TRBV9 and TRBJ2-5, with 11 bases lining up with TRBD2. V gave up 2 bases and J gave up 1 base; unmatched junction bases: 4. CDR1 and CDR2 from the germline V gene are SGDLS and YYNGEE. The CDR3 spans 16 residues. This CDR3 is CASSVTSGDFQETQYF. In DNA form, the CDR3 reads TGTGCCAGCAGCGTGACTAGCGGGGATTTCCAAGAGACCCAGTACTTC.

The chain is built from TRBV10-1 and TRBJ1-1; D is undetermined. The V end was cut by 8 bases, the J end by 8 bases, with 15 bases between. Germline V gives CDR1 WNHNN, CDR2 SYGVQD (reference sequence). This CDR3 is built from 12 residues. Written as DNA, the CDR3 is TGCGCCAGCTCCCGGACGGGCCTCGAAGCTTTCTTT. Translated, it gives CASSRTGLEAFF.

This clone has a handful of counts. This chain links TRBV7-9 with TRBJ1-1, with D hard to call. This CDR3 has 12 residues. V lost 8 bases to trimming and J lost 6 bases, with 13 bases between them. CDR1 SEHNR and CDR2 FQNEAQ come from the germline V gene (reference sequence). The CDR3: CASVTIGAEAFF. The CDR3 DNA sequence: TGTGCCAGCGTCACAATTGGGGCTGAAGCTTTCTTT.

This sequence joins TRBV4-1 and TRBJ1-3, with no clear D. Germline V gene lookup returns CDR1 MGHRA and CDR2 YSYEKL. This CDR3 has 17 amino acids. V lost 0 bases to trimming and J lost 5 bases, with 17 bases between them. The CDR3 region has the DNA TGCGCCAGCAGCCAAGACCCCACAGCCACCCTTAGAAACACCATATATTTT. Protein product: CASSQDPTATLRNTIYF.

In DNA form, the CDR3 reads TGTGCTAGTGGTTTGGGACCACTAGCGGGAGGGCCGCTTGAACAGTTCTTC. Translated, it gives CASGLGPLAGGPLEQFF. J is TRBJ2-1 and V is TRBV12-5; 13 bases line up with TRBD2. The CDR3 runs to 17 residues. Germline V gene lookup returns CDR1 LGHNT and CDR2 FRNRAP. V shed 1 base and J 13 bases; nucleotides not matched to a gene: 13.